These 5 T cell receptor beta chains originate from one sample sequenced in a study of cytomegalovirus exposure and HLA in healthy donors. The PCR was carried out with 60 Vbeta primers and 13 Jbeta primers. Clones were sequenced by immunoSEQ multiplex PCR, and TCRdb holds only the in-frame ones, with some missing. The profile covers about 91,000 clones, with around nine tenths appearing a single time and 8.5% to 10% taken by the ten largest. Sequencing was carried out using PBMCs. The receptors were sampled from a man younger than 45 in good health and CMV-seropositive.

The chain uses TRBV9 and TRBJ2-2; D is ambiguous. There are 14 residues in the CDR3. Per germline, CDR1 SGDLS and CDR2 YYNGEE. Trimming took 0 bases from V and 0 from J, leaving 3 bases between them. This chain's CDR3 is CASSVDSNTGELFF. DNA of the CDR3: TGTGCCAGCAGCGTAGACTCGAACACCGGGGAGCTGTTTTTT.

The chain couples TRBV2 to TRBJ2-3, with 7 positions matching TRBD1. V shed 6 bases, J shed 0 bases, and the junction held 12 bases outside the gene matches. Germline V gene lookup returns CDR1 SNHLY and CDR2 FYNNEI. CDR3 length: 17 residues. The CDR3 here is CASRAVRGQESTDTQYF. In nucleotides, the CDR3 is TGTGCCAGCAGGGCGGTTAGGGGGCAGGAAAGCACAGATACGCAGTATTTT.

The chain employs TRBV9 and TRBJ1-2; 7 bases map to TRBD1. The CDR3 has 17 residues. Germline trimming cut 3 bases from V and 3 bases from J; bases unmatched to any gene: 14. Germline V CDR1 and CDR2: SGDLS, YYNGEE. CDR3 protein: CASSGDVPRTGHYGYTF. CDR3 nucleotide sequence: TGTGCCAGCAGCGGAGACGTCCCGAGGACAGGTCACTATGGCTACACCTTC.

This chain connects TRBV29-1 to TRBJ2-1, with TRBD2 matching 9 bases. The CDR3 has 15 residues. V was clipped by 4 bases and J by 2 bases; unmatched bases: 6. The germline V gene encodes CDR1 SQVTM and CDR2 ANQGSEA. The CDR3: CSVAWLAGPYNEQFF. The CDR3, as DNA: TGCAGCGTTGCCTGGCTAGCGGGACCCTACAATGAGCAGTTCTTC.

The chain joins TRBV19 to TRBJ1-1; a possible D gene is TRBD1 (5 bases). The ends were cut back, 3 bases at V and 0 bases at J, with 11 bases in the middle. CDR1 LNHDA and CDR2 SQIVND come from the germline V gene (reference sequence). The CDR3 has 15 amino acids. As DNA, the CDR3 is TGTGCCAGTAGTATGAAGGGGAGGCTGAACACTGAAGCTTTCTTT. It translates to CASSMKGRLNTEAFF.